This T cell receptor beta chain appears in the sequencing data of a study of CD8 T cells in ankylosing spondylitis (TCRdb year 2017). Some background on the complete study: The study set out to find disease-linked TCR variants by profiling T cell receptor beta repertoires in ankylosing spondylitis patients and healthy donors. The whole study cohort included some 100 healthy donors and 25 ankylosing spondylitis patients. Samples of peripheral blood were taken, and for ankylosing spondylitis patients, synovial fluid was collected as well. The paper's findings and limits, for the study overall: A TCR beta motif made up of seven or eight highly homologous amino acid variants appeared to be characteristic of blood from ankylosing spondylitis patients. Some motif variants had previously been reported in the synovial fluid and blood of reactive arthritis patients, which suggests shared mechanisms of disease initiation. Significant enrichment of the disease-linked clones was reported in matched synovial fluid samples from ankylosing spondylitis patients. The disease-linked clones showed a CD8+ phenotype and occurred at relatively low frequencies in peripheral blood.

TCRdb records Illumina HiSeq 2500 as the sequencer. Quantitative 5'-RACE with molecular barcodes was the method used to prepare the TCR beta libraries. In the original analysis: To identify disease-linked TCR variants, a new computational method was used, one built on a probabilistic model of VDJ rearrangement. TCRdb applied fastp at Q25 and MiXCR to the public reads, then kept only in-frame beta chains. Every CDR3 protein is listed once, alongside the most common genes and DNA of its rows. TCRdb assigned the V and J calls; the authors' analysis was not used. The sample table contains some 92,000 distinct CDR3 sequences; only one count was recorded for about 27% of them. The leading ten clones occupy 55% to 75% of the sample. As concerns this clonotype: Its antigen has not been determined. It has no much larger one-base neighbor in the sample; base qualities were not kept.

V sheds 3 bases and J sheds 2 bases, leaving 4 bases between their ends. CDR1 SGDLS and CDR2 YYNGEE were looked up in the germline V gene. The CDR3 contains 12 residues, cysteine and phenylalanine counted. Only CDR3 DNA remains: 36 bases, in frame from the first base. Sequenced: blood, either unsorted or a sorted T cell fraction (not recorded which). The origin of this receptor is a male donor with ankylosing spondylitis or in good health (not recorded which). This receptor chain uses TRBV9 and TRBJ2-3; no D gene is confidently identified. The bases are TGTGCCAGCAGCGCCCTCACAGATACGCAGTATTTT. Its protein reads: CASSALTDTQYF.